These 18 T cell receptor beta chains were sequenced from one sample in a study of CD8+ T cells in alopecia areata. This sample's treatment: oral pan-JAK inhibitor, 5-10 mg twice daily. As the sequencing template, cDNA was produced by extracting RNA and reverse transcribing it. Clones were read by immunoSEQ multiplex PCR, and TCRdb kept only the in-frame ones, dropping some. The profile shows 180,000 or so clones, roughly 60% of them singletons. This sample comprised CD4+ T cells sorted from blood, obtained at week 24, from a patient treated with tofacitinib. The receptors stem from a human donor with alopecia areata.

In its sample, this clone was seen a few times. The rearrangement joins TRBV19 to TRBJ2-5, with D tentatively TRBD1 or TRBD2 (5 bases each). With 4 bases removed from V and 4 bases from J, the gap between germline ends came to 10 bases. In germline, CDR1 is LNHDA, CDR2 SQIVND (reference sequence). The CDR3 sequence is 13 residues long. CDR3 DNA sequence: TGTGCCAGTAGTACTGAGGGGTCAGAGACCCAGTACTTC. Translating gives CASSTEGSETQYF.

The chain joins TRBV18 to TRBJ2-3; D ambiguous. V was trimmed by 4 bases and J by 1 base, leaving 6 bases between them. Germline CDR1 KGHSH, CDR2 LQKENI. The CDR3 has 13 amino acids. The DNA for the CDR3 is TGTGCCAGCTCACTAGATGGCACAGATACGCAGTATTTT. This sequence encodes CASSLDGTDTQYF. Drawing the rest from reference TRBV18 and TRBJ2-3, the complete variable domain is NAGVMQNPRHLVRRRGQEARLRCSPMKGHSHVYWYRQLPEEGLKFMVYLQKENIIDESGMPKERFSAEFPKEGPSILRIQQVVRGDSAAYFCASSLDGTDTQYFGPGTRLTVL.

The chain links TRBV6-1 to TRBJ2-7, with 10 bases lining up with TRBD1. CDR1 MNHNS and CDR2 SASEGT come from the germline V gene. The V gene end was trimmed by 6 bases and the J gene end by 3 bases; junction bases not matched to a gene: 8. This CDR3 spans 15 amino acids. The CDR3 DNA reads as TGTGCCAGCAGCCCCAGGACAGGGGGAATCTACGAGCAGTACTTC. Its protein product is CASSPRTGGIYEQYF.

This chain joins TRBV7-8 and TRBJ1-1, with TRBD1 matching 7 bases. The CDR3 length is 13 residues. The trim removed 4 bases at V and 6 bases at J, leaving 5 bases unmatched. Per germline, CDR1 SGHVS and CDR2 FQNEAQ. The CDR3: CASSSTGFAEAFF. The CDR3 DNA sequence: TGTGCCAGCAGCTCGACAGGGTTCGCTGAAGCTTTCTTT.

V usage is TRBV4-2 and J usage is TRBJ1-3; D call uncertain. Deletions cut 1 base from V and 6 bases from J, with 10 bases between. The germline CDR1 and CDR2 sequences are LGHNA and YNFKEQ. The CDR3 has 14 amino acids. CDR3 protein: CASSQGERPNTIYF. In DNA, the CDR3 is TGTGCCAGCAGCCAAGGGGAGAGACCAAACACCATATATTTT.

This clone was seen a few times. The chain is built from TRBV10-3 and TRBJ2-1; tentatively, D is TRBD1 (5 bases). The CDR3 is 13 residues long. Trimming stripped 7 bases from V and 5 bases from J, with 12 bases between. Germline values: CDR1 ENHRY, CDR2 SYGVKD. CDR3 residues: CAINLQVDNEQFF. The CDR3, as DNA: TGTGCCATCAACCTACAGGTGGACAATGAGCAGTTCTTC.

The J gene is TRBJ2-1, the V gene TRBV7-2, with 10 bases aligning to TRBD2. Germline loops: CDR1 SGHTA, CDR2 FQGNSA. The ends lost 5 bases at V and 3 bases at J; junction bases unmatched: 4. This CDR3 contains 15 residues. The CDR3 DNA reads as TGTGCCAGCAGCAAGACTAGCGGGTTCTACAATGAGCAGTTCTTC. This codes for CASSKTSGFYNEQFF.

The rearrangement joins TRBV7-2 to TRBJ2-7; D not resolved. Trimming took 4 bases from V and 9 from J, leaving 16 bases between them. Germline V gene data show CDR1 as SGHTA and CDR2 as FQGNSA. The CDR3 is 13 residues long. DNA for the CDR3: TGTGCCAGCAGCTCCCCGGCTAAAGATGGGCAGTACTTC. Its protein is CASSSPAKDGQYF.

V is TRBV5-4 and J is TRBJ2-7; D is undetermined. Germline V gene sequence: CDR1 SGHNT, CDR2 YYREEE (reference sequence). This CDR3 comprises 13 residues. V gave up 3 bases and J gave up 4 bases, with 11 bases separating them. The CDR3 sequence is CASSSLDGYEQYF. The CDR3 bases are TGTGCCAGCAGCTCCCTGGACGGTTACGAGCAGTACTTC.

V is TRBV29-1 and J is TRBJ2-3, with 8 bases aligning to TRBD1. J gave up 4 bases and V 5 bases, and 17 bases lay outside the gene matches. CDR3 length: 17 residues. The V gene's germline CDR1 is SQVTM and CDR2 ANQGSEA. The chain's CDR3 is CSVPSAGTGSFADTQYF. The DNA of the CDR3 is TGCAGCGTTCCCTCGGCGGGGACAGGTTCTTTTGCAGATACGCAGTATTTT.

This clone turned up a few times. This chain uses TRBV10-3 with TRBJ2-7, with D unclear. The CDR3 contains 14 residues. Deletions cut 3 bases from V and 1 base from J, with 10 bases between. Per the germline V gene, CDR1 is ENHRY and CDR2 is SYGVKD. The CDR3 DNA sequence: TGTGCCATCAGTGAAGGGCAGGCATCCTACGAGCAGTACTTC. Protein product: CAISEGQASYEQYF.

The rearrangement links TRBV30 to TRBJ2-1; D uncertain. The V end lost 3 bases, the J end lost 1 base, and 10 bases lay between the germline ends. The CDR3 totals 14 residues. CDR1 and CDR2 (germline): GTSNPN, SVGIG (reference sequence). In DNA, the CDR3 is TGTGCCTGGAGCGCCTTTGCTTCCTACAATGAGCAGTTCTTC. It specifies CAWSAFASYNEQFF.

The chain has TRBV5-4 and TRBJ2-6; D is ambiguous. The ends were cut back, 0 bases at V and 0 bases at J, with 7 bases in the middle. The CDR3 has 16 amino acids. Looked up from germline, CDR1 is SGHNT and CDR2 is YYREEE (reference sequence). In DNA, the CDR3 is TGTGCCAGCAGCTTGGTAGTTGACTCTGGGGCCAACGTCCTGACTTTC. This translates into CASSLVVDSGANVLTF.

The J gene is TRBJ2-3, the V gene TRBV28; the match to TRBD1 covers 11 bases. This CDR3 has 14 residues. Germline CDR1 is MDHEN and CDR2 is SYDVKM. Unmatched junction bases numbered 6, after V lost 10 bases and J lost 3 bases. The CDR3 bases are TGTGCCACCCGGGACAGGGGGTCAACAGATACGCAGTATTTT. Its translation is CATRDRGSTDTQYF.

The V gene is TRBV4-3, the J gene TRBJ1-2, with 7 bases aligning to TRBD1. This CDR3 comprises 16 residues. Trimming cost V 0 bases and J 3 bases; bases outside gene matches: 7. Germline values: CDR1 LGHNA, CDR2 YSLEER. The DNA for the CDR3 is TGCGCCAGCAGCCAAGAATGGGAGGGGACAGACTATGGCTACACCTTC. Translation: CASSQEWEGTDYGYTF.

The chain couples TRBV30 to TRBJ2-2; the D gene is possibly TRBD2 (5 bases). Germline V CDR1 and CDR2: GTSNPN, SVGIG (reference sequence). The CDR3 runs to 12 residues. The germline V and J ends were trimmed by 7 bases and 6 bases, with 12 bases remaining between them. CDR3 DNA: TGTGCCTTGGACTGGTGGGCCGGGGAGCTGTTTTTT. Translating gives CALDWWAGELFF.

The chain has TRBV29-1 and TRBJ2-1; the D is unclear. Germline-derived CDR1 and CDR2 are SQVTM and ANQGSEA. V shed 7 bases and J shed 6 bases, with 10 bases lying between them. The CDR3 sequence is 11 residues long. CDR3 amino acids: CSAPWGNEQFF. The CDR3 bases are TGCAGCGCCCCGTGGGGCAATGAGCAGTTCTTC.

There are a few counts of this clone. This sequence joins TRBV10-3 and TRBJ2-7; 8 nucleotides agree with TRBD1. The CDR3 is 12 residues long. Germline CDR1 and CDR2: ENHRY and SYGVKD. V lost 6 bases to trimming and J lost 7 bases; unmatched junction nucleotides: 5. CDR3 amino acids: CAIRETGEEQYF. CDR3 DNA sequence: TGTGCCATCAGGGAGACAGGGGAAGAGCAGTACTTC.